This TCR beta chain was found in a study of T-cell reconstitution after alpha-beta-depleted transplantation in children. This clonotype appeared many times. Deletions cut 2 bases from V and 1 base from J, with 8 bases between. This CDR3 comprises 13 residues. The V gene's germline CDR1 is DFQATT and CDR2 SNEGSKA (reference sequence). Preparation of the TCRbeta library involved a method that used unique molecular identifiers. TCRdb re-called the PCR reads through MiXCR, storing one row per CDR3 protein. The sample contains 4,000 to 4,500 distinct CDR3 sequences, just under 20% of which appear only once.

This sample comprised PBMCs, mostly from graft donor cells, obtained 180 days after TCRalphabeta/CD19-depleted stem cell transplant. The rearrangement links TRBV20-1 to TRBJ1-1; D remains ambiguous. This clonotype was obtained from a male patient between 2 and 9 years old who had a stem cell transplant for acute lymphoblastic leukemia, so the T cells may come from the graft donor. The CDR3 is CSARLSENTEAFF. The CDR3 nucleotides read TGCAGTGCTAGACTGTCAGAGAACACTGAAGCTTTCTTT.